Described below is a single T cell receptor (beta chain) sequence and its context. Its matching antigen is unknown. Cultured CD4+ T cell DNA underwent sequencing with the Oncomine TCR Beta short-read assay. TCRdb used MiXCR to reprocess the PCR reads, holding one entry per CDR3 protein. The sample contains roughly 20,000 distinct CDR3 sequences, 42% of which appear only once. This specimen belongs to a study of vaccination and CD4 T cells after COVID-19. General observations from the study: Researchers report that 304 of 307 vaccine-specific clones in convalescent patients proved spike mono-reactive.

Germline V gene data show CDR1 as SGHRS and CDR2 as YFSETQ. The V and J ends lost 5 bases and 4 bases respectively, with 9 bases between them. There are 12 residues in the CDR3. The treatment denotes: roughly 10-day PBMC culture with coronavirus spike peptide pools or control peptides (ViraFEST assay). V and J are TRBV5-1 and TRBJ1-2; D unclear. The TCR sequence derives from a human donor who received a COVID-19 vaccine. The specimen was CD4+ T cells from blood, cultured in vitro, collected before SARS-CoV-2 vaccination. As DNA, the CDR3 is TGCGCCAGCAGGAGGGAGGCCTATGGCTACACCTTC. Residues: CASRREAYGYTF. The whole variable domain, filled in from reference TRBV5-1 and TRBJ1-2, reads KAGVTQTPRYLIKTRGQQVTLSCSPISGHRSVSWYQQTPGQGLQFLFEYFSETQRNKGNFPGRFSGRQFSNSRSEMNVSTLELGDSALYLCASRREAYGYTFGSGTRLTVV.